This TCR beta chain was identified in a study of blood T cell repertoires in COVID-19. Assay used: immunoSEQ multiplex PCR; TCRdb lists only in-frame clones, some missing. There are about 180,000 clones in the sample; approximately 83% occur only once, and roughly 3% lies in the top ten. The CDR3 totals 14 residues. V shed 3 bases and J 6 bases; nucleotides not matched to a gene: 4. Germline loops: CDR1 KGHSH, CDR2 LQKENI. The receptor was derived from a man in his 60s with acute or convalescent COVID-19. The chain combines TRBV18 with TRBJ2-1; TRBD1 matches at 8 bases. The sample taken for sequencing was peripheral blood. CDR3 protein: CASSPTGGFNEQFF. CDR3 coding DNA: TGTGCCAGCTCACCTACAGGGGGGTTCAATGAGCAGTTCTTC.